Here is one T cell receptor (beta chain) with its context. Original analysis: The assay estimated nucleated cells by amplifying reference gene primers. Method: immunoSEQ multiplex PCR; TCRdb's copy keeps in-frame clones and lacks some. The DNA gave D and trimming, while V, J and clone size come from that table. The repertoire consists of 70,000 to 95,000 clones, with around 89% occurring once and the leading ten covering around 13%. The data derive from a study of blood T cell repertoires in COVID-19. Study at large: Material from acute and convalescent COVID-19 was sourced from the United States, Italy and Spain. PBMCs, B-cell-depleted T cells, or T cells provided the cDNA or gDNA that made up the material.

V lost 3 bases, J lost 3 bases, and 10 bases lay in between. The CDR3 runs to 13 residues. The germline gives CDR1 GTSNPN, CDR2 SVGIG (reference sequence). V is TRBV30 and J is TRBJ2-3; tentative D call: TRBD1 (5 bases). Sequences were obtained from peripheral blood. The sequence derives from a man in his 70s with active or convalescent COVID-19. This chain's CDR3 is CAWSKGLTDTQYF. The CDR3 DNA sequence: TGTGCCTGGAGCAAGGGGCTAACAGATACGCAGTATTTT.